Listed below are T cell receptor beta chains from one sample, sequenced in a study of human T cells and chemical hapten exposure. Via MiXCR, TCRdb re-called the RACE reads, giving one row per CDR3 protein. The sample has about 47,000 distinct CDR3 sequences; 3% to 4.5% are singletons. Material for sequencing was whole blood. These TCRs come from a human donor in good health. Some clones in this sample may be carry-over from other donors' samples. CDR3s include the opening cysteine and the closing phenylalanine or tryptophan. D genes are given only for firm matches. Rows give clone size only sometimes, using once, few, many, or a class for an expanded clone.

-,few,TRBV5-4,TRBJ1-4,CASSRGNEKLFF,TGTGCCAGCAGCCGAGGGAATGAAAAACTGTTTTTT
-,many,TRBV30,TRBJ1-5,CAWSVLGQPQHF,TGTGCCTGGAGTGTACTGGGTCAGCCCCAGCATTTT
-,-,TRBV7-9,TRBJ1-1,CAGGLLNTEAFF,TGTGCCGGGGGGCTCTTGAACACTGAAGCTTTCTTT
-,many,TRBV15,TRBJ1-4,CATSRDLRQGRGNEKLFF,TGTGCCACCAGCAGAGATCTAAGGCAGGGGAGAGGCAATGAAAAACTGTTTTTT
-,many,TRBV11-1,TRBJ2-1,CASSLPKGRRTYNEQFF,TGTGCCAGCAGCTTACCTAAGGGGCGACGTACCTACAATGAGCAGTTCTTC
-,many,TRBV6-1,TRBJ2-5,CASSEQGLQETQYF,TGTGCCAGCAGTGAACAGGGGCTTCAAGAGACCCAGTACTTC
TRBD2,-,TRBV7-2,TRBJ2-2,CASSLGGLAGGTGELFF,TGTGCCAGCAGCTTAGGGGGACTAGCGGGAGGGACCGGGGAGCTGTTTTTT
TRBD1,many,TRBV10-1,TRBJ2-3,CASRRTGADTQYF,TGCGCCAGCAGACGGACAGGGGCCGATACGCAGTATTTT
TRBD2,many,TRBV20-1,TRBJ2-7,CSARGGLAVYEQYF,TGCAGTGCTCGGGGGGGACTAGCGGTATACGAGCAGTACTTC
-,few,TRBV10-3,TRBJ2-2,CAIRDSYTGELFF,TGTGCCATCAGGGACAGTTACACCGGGGAGCTGTTTTTT
-,many,TRBV11-2,TRBJ2-2,CASTPFVSGTGELFF,TGTGCCAGCACCCCGTTTGTGTCCGGCACCGGGGAGCTGTTTTTT
-,many,TRBV6-1,TRBJ2-7,CASSDGGRPPYEQYF,TGTGCCAGCAGTGATGGGGGGCGTCCTCCCTACGAGCAGTACTTC
TRBD1,many,TRBV7-9,TRBJ2-4,CASSLAGQLNIQYF,TGTGCCAGCAGCTTAGCGGGACAGTTAAACATTCAGTACTTC
-,few,TRBV30,TRBJ1-2,CAWSVGGSYGYTF,TGTGCCTGGAGTGTAGGCGGAAGCTATGGCTACACCTTC
-,few,TRBV20-1,TRBJ1-6,CSAHTSSYNSPLHF,TGCAGCGCTCACACGAGCTCCTATAATTCACCCCTCCACTTT
-,-,TRBV28,TRBJ1-4,CASSFAEFHLKGSNEKLFF,TGTGCCAGCAGTTTTGCCGAGTTTCACCTAAAGGGTTCTAATGAAAAACTGTTTTTT
-,once,TRBV6-6,TRBJ2-7,CASSPGANYEQYF,TGTGCCAGCAGCCCGGGAGCGAACTACGAGCAGTACTTC
-,few,TRBV5-1,TRBJ1-5,CASSLEGAGNQPQHF,TGCGCCAGCAGCCTGGAAGGGGCAGGCAATCAGCCCCAGCATTTT
TRBD2,many,TRBV20-1,TRBJ2-2,CSARGGEGSSRPGELFF,TGCAGTGCTAGAGGGGGGGAGGGCTCAAGTCGTCCCGGGGAGCTGTTTTTT
TRBD1,many,TRBV29-1,TRBJ1-2,CSDSPTGGSYGYTF,TGCAGCGACTCTCCTACAGGGGGAAGCTATGGCTACACCTTC
-,many,TRBV6-1,TRBJ1-5,CASSVPSHSNQPQHF,TGTGCCAGCAGTGTTCCCTCCCATAGCAATCAGCCCCAGCATTTT
TRBD2,few,TRBV28,TRBJ2-7,CASGTGAGLAGGEQYF,TGTGCCAGTGGGACAGGAGCTGGACTAGCGGGGGGGGAGCAGTACTTC
-,-,TRBV27,TRBJ1-5,CASSRIEDSNQPQHF,TGTGCCAGCAGCAGAATTGAGGATAGCAATCAGCCCCAGCATTTT
-,-,TRBV20-1,TRBJ2-1,CSAGATNTYNEQFF,TGCAGTGCTGGAGCTACTAATACTTACAATGAGCAGTTCTTC